This TCR beta chain was sequenced in a study of post-analysis software for immune sequencing data. The germline gives CDR1 MNHEY, CDR2 SVGAGI. This CDR3 region has 15 residues. The V gene end was trimmed by 6 bases and the J gene end by 2 bases; junction bases not matched to a gene: 7. Note on this clonotype: The antigen is unknown.

The TCR beta cDNA libraries contained unique molecular identifiers. Between 1 and 10 million T cells gave rise to some 520,000 cDNA molecules. TCRdb fed the PCR reads into MiXCR, producing one record per CDR3 protein. The sample holds roughly 800,000 distinct CDR3 sequences, approximately 53% seen once. Study-wide results and caveats: The study found TRBV5-6, TRBV5-1 and TRBV20-1 among 4 or 5 TRBV segments more frequent in patients than controls.

The TCR sequence derives from a girl aged 5-17 years with multiple sclerosis. The genes are TRBV6-5 and TRBJ2-7, with 10 bases that match TRBD2. Sample: blood. CDR3 in amino acids: CASSPSGGATYEQYF. Here the CDR3 DNA reads TGTGCCAGCAGCCCAAGCGGGGGGGCAACCTACGAGCAGTACTTC.